This passage covers 22 T cell receptor beta chains from one sample sequenced in a study of T-cell reconstitution after alpha-beta-depleted transplantation in children. For TCRbeta, the library was prepared with unique molecular identifiers. TCRdb processed the PCR reads anew with MiXCR; each CDR3 protein has one entry. The sample shows over 200,000 distinct CDR3 sequences, under 13% of them seen only once. The material was PBMCs, obtained before TCRalphabeta/CD19-depleted stem cell transplant. The receptor set was obtained from a child less than two years old with acute myeloid leukemia, due to receive a stem cell transplant.

In this sample, this clonotype turned up many times. V usage is TRBV20-1 and J usage is TRBJ2-7, with TRBD2 matching 11 bases. The CDR3 runs 13 residues. Germline assignment: CDR1 DFQATT and CDR2 SNEGSKA (reference sequence). The trim removed 5 bases at V and 4 bases at J, leaving 4 bases unmatched. The CDR3 sequence: CSAPRLAGYEQYF. In DNA, the CDR3 is TGCAGTGCTCCGAGACTAGCGGGGTACGAGCAGTACTTC.

This clonotype was picked up many times. The chain joins TRBV24-1 to TRBJ1-3, with TRBD1 matching 9 bases. The CDR3 spans 16 residues. Germline V CDR1 and CDR2: KGHDR, SFDVKD. V was pared by 4 bases and J by 1 base, with 4 bases of the junction left unmatched. CDR3 nucleotide sequence: TGTGCCACCAGTGACACCGGGACAGGGTCTGGAAACACCATATATTTT. It specifies CATSDTGTGSGNTIYF.

This clonotype was seen repeatedly, ten times or more. The chain carries TRBV29-1 and TRBJ2-1; 11 nucleotides match TRBD1. The V gene's germline CDR1 is SQVTM and CDR2 ANQGSEA. This CDR3 has 16 amino acids. Trimming at V came to 0 bases and at J to 5 bases, leaving 6 bases not matched to a gene. CDR3 residues: CSVEDQGTGGNNEQFF. In DNA, the CDR3 is TGCAGCGTTGAAGATCAGGGGACAGGGGGTAACAATGAGCAGTTCTTC.

This clonotype has at least ten counts. The chain uses TRBV6-4 and TRBJ1-2; the D gene is possibly TRBD1 (5 bases). V dropped 2 bases and J dropped 8 bases, with 9 bases sitting between them. From germline, CDR1 is MRHNA and CDR2 SNTAGT. This CDR3 is built from 12 residues. Written as DNA, the CDR3 is TGTGCCAGCAGTGACCCAGGGAGAGGCTACACCTTC. It yields the protein CASSDPGRGYTF.

A note on this clonotype: A read error may account for a junction end that differs from germline. The V gene is TRBV5-4, the J gene TRBJ2-2; D gene uncertain. This CDR3 contains 15 residues. The germline CDR1 and CDR2 sequences are SGHNT and YYREEE (reference sequence). In nucleotides, the CDR3 is TGTACCAGCAGCGTCCGAACCTCGAACACCGGGGAGCTGTTTTTT. Amino acid sequence: CTSSVRTSNTGELFF.

In this sample, this clonotype turned up many times. The gene calls are TRBV20-1 and TRBJ1-3; D remains ambiguous. V was clipped by 3 bases and J by 0 bases, with 12 bases between them. Germline lookup yields CDR1 DFQATT and CDR2 SNEGSKA (reference sequence). This CDR3 comprises 15 residues. The CDR3 spells CSASVPAHSGNTIYF. The CDR3 bases are TGCAGTGCTAGCGTCCCGGCCCACTCTGGAAACACCATATATTTT.

There are many counts of this clonotype. The chain joins TRBV12-3 or TRBV12-4 to TRBJ2-3; the D gene is possibly TRBD2 (5 bases). CDR3 size: 16 residues. V lost 3 bases and J 0 bases, leaving 13 bases between the germline ends. The CDR3 sequence is CASSFGGLASTDTQYF. The CDR3 DNA sequence: TGTGCCAGCAGTTTTGGTGGCCTAGCTAGCACAGATACGCAGTATTTT.

The V call is TRBV7-9, the J call TRBJ2-3; 9 bases agree with TRBD1. V gave up 3 bases and J gave up 3 bases; unmatched junction bases: 4. CDR3 length: 15 amino acids. Germline V gives CDR1 SEHNR, CDR2 FQNEAQ (reference sequence). In DNA form, the CDR3 reads TGTGCCAGCAGCTTTACAGGGGGCAGAACAGATACGCAGTATTTT. Translation: CASSFTGGRTDTQYF.

This clonotype was detected ten times or more. This chain joins TRBV30 and TRBJ2-5; TRBD2 aligns across 14 bases. The CDR3 has 15 residues. J lost 5 bases, V lost 2 bases, and 4 bases had no gene match. Germline V gene data show CDR1 as GTSNPN and CDR2 as SVGIG (reference sequence). As DNA, the CDR3 is TGTGCCTGGAGTCCGGGACTAGCGGGAGTGGAGACCCAGTACTTC. This gives the protein CAWSPGLAGVETQYF.

In this sample, this clonotype turned up many times. The chain couples TRBV12-3 or TRBV12-4 to TRBJ2-3; D tentatively reads TRBD1 or TRBD2 (5 bases each). The CDR3 is 16 amino acids. Between the trimmed V and J ends, which lost 2 bases and 1 base, there was a span of 13 bases. Here the CDR3 reads CASSLLGLARTDTQYF. DNA of the CDR3: TGTGCCAGCAGTTTATTGGGGCTAGCCCGCACAGATACGCAGTATTTT.

This clonotype was observed many times. V and J are TRBV7-8 and TRBJ1-2; 7 bases align to TRBD1. CDR1 and CDR2 (germline): SGHVS, FQNEAQ. Unmatched junction bases numbered 9, after V lost 5 bases and J lost 0 bases. There are 16 residues in the CDR3. The CDR3 sequence: CASSRPRGTANYGYTF. The CDR3 nucleotides read TGTGCCAGCAGCCGCCCGAGGGGGACAGCTAACTATGGCTACACCTTC.

This clonotype has just a few counts. J is TRBJ2-2 and V is TRBV5-1; 9 positions match TRBD2. With 5 bases clipped from V and 2 bases from J, the junction kept 4 bases outside the gene matches. Germline V lookup: CDR1 SGHRS, CDR2 YFSETQ. CDR3 length equals 15 residues. CDR3 protein: CASSGLAGNTGELFF. CDR3 sequence (DNA): TGCGCCAGCAGTGGTCTAGCGGGAAACACCGGGGAGCTGTTTTTT.

This clonotype was observed at least ten times. This sequence joins TRBV20-1 and TRBJ1-1, with a possible D match to TRBD1 (6 bases). The germline V and J ends were trimmed by 4 bases and 1 base, with 7 bases remaining between them. This CDR3 has 12 amino acids. The germline gives CDR1 DFQATT, CDR2 SNEGSKA (reference sequence). CDR3 bases: TGCAGTGCTATGGGACAGAACACTGAAGCTTTCTTT. Its protein is CSAMGQNTEAFF.

This clonotype has ten or more counts. This chain links TRBV6-5 with TRBJ2-1, with D uncertain. Per germline, CDR1 MNHEY and CDR2 SVGAGI. V was clipped by 7 bases and J by 9 bases, with 19 bases between them. This CDR3 region has 14 residues. In DNA form, the CDR3 reads TGTGCCAGCATTTTTACCCTAGAGTGGGGTGAGCAGTTCTTC. It codes for CASIFTLEWGEQFF.

This clonotype appeared many times. The V gene is TRBV11-2, the J gene TRBJ2-1; 10 bases fit TRBD1. CDR1 and CDR2 from the germline V gene are SGHAT and FQNNGV. The CDR3 spans 15 residues. After removal of 3 bases from V and 8 bases from J, the junction contained 7 bases not matched to a gene. CDR3 in DNA: TGTGCCAGCAGCTTCGGGACAGGGGTTGCAGATGAGCAGTTCTTC. Amino acids: CASSFGTGVADEQFF.

Ten or more counts support this clonotype. The chain carries TRBV12-3 or TRBV12-4 and TRBJ2-7; 7 bases map to TRBD2. With 5 bases clipped from V and 7 bases from J, the junction kept 14 bases outside the gene matches. The CDR3 totals 15 residues. CDR3 residues: CASSPLMGGGREQYF. The CDR3 DNA reads as TGTGCCAGCAGTCCACTGATGGGGGGGGGGAGGGAGCAGTACTTC.

In its sample, this clonotype was seen many times. This chain uses TRBV7-6 with TRBJ1-3, with a weak D call TRBD1 (6 bases). CDR3 length: 16 amino acids. In germline, CDR1 is SGHVS, CDR2 FNYEAQ. V was trimmed by 8 bases and J by 1 base, leaving 18 bases between them. The CDR3 DNA reads as TGTGCCAGCTCCAGGGAAAGGGGGAGGTCTGGAAACACCATATATTTT. It encodes CASSRERGRSGNTIYF. The variable domain in full, with the rest retrieved from reference TRBV7-6 and TRBJ1-3, is GAGVSQSPRYKVTKRGQDVALRCDPISGHVSLYWYRQALGQGPEFLTYFNYEAQQDKSGLPNDRFSAERPEGSISTLTIQRTEQRDSAMYRCASSRERGRSGNTIYFGEGSWLTVV.

This clonotype was counted at least ten times. This chain joins TRBV29-1 and TRBJ2-2; D unresolved. The germline V gene has CDR1 SQVTM and CDR2 ANQGSEA. CDR3 length: 14 residues. Trimming left V 2 bases short and J 0 bases short, with 7 bases between. The CDR3 DNA reads TGCAGCGTTGAACTTCAATCGAACACCGGGGAGCTGTTTTTT. Translating it yields CSVELQSNTGELFF.

The V and J genes are TRBV6-6 and TRBJ2-2, with no clear D. V gave up 1 base and J gave up 7 bases, with 4 bases separating them. This CDR3 comprises 12 residues. Germline loops: CDR1 MNHNY, CDR2 SVGAGI (reference sequence). CDR3 amino acids: CASSYYDGELFF. Written as DNA, the CDR3 is TGTGCCAGCAGTTACTATGACGGGGAGCTGTTTTTT.

V gene TRBV14 combines with J gene TRBJ2-2, with 11 bases aligning to TRBD2. The CDR3 loop spans 17 amino acids. CDR1 and CDR2 from the germline V gene are SGHDN and FVKESK. The J segment lost 4 bases and the V segment lost 4 bases, leaving 8 bases of the junction unmatched. The CDR3 loop reads CASSRRTTSGSTGELFF. DNA for the CDR3: TGTGCCAGCAGCCGCCGTACTACTAGCGGGAGCACCGGGGAGCTGTTTTTT. Full variable domain (remainder filled in from reference TRBV14 and TRBJ2-2): EAGVTQFPSHSVIEKGQTVTLRCDPISGHDNLYWYRRVMGKEIKFLLHFVKESKQDESGMPNNRFLAERTGGTYSTLKVQPAELEDSGVYFCASSRRTTSGSTGELFFGEGSRLTVL.

This clonotype was seen ten or more times. The chain links TRBV21-1 to TRBJ2-1. TRBV21-1 is described as a pseudogene. The length of the CDR3 is 13 residues. CDR3 sequence: CASSIRGSYEQFF. Here the CDR3 DNA reads TGTGCCAGCAGCATACGGGGATCGTATGAGCAGTTCTTC.

In its sample, this clonotype was seen many times. V and J are TRBV5-1 and TRBJ2-7, with a tentative D call TRBD2 (6 bases). This CDR3 is built from 14 residues. Germline loops: CDR1 SGHRS, CDR2 YFSETQ. V gave up 0 bases and J gave up 3 bases, with 10 bases separating them. The CDR3 DNA reads TGCGCCAGCAGCTTGGGAGGAGGGGACTACGAGCAGTACTTC. Its translation is CASSLGGGDYEQYF.